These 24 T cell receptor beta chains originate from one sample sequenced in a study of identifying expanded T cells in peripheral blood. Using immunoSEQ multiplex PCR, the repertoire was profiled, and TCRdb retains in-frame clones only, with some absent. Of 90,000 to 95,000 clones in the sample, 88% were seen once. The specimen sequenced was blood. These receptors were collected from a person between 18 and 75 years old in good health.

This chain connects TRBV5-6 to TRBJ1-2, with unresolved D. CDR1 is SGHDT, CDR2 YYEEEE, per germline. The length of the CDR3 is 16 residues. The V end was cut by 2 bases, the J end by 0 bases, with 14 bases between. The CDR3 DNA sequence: TGTGCCAGCAGCTTAGACTCAGGTAGGGCTAACTATGGCTACACCTTC. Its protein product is CASSLDSGRANYGYTF. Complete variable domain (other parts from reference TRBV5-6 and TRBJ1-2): DAGVTQSPTHLIKTRGQQVTLRCSPKSGHDTVSWYQQALGQGPQFIFQYYEEEERQRGNFPDRFSGHQFPNYSSELNVNALLLGDSALYLCASSLDSGRANYGYTFGSGTRLTVV.

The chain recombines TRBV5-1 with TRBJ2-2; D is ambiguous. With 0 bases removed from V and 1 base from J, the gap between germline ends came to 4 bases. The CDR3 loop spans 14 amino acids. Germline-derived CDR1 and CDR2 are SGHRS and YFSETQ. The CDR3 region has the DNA TGCGCCAGCAGCTTGGTAGGGAACACCGGGGAGCTGTTTTTT. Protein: CASSLVGNTGELFF.

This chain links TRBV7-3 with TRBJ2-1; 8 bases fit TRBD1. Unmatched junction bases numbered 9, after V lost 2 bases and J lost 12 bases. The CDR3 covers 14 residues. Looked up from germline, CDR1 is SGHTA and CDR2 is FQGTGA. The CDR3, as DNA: TGTGCCAGCAGCTTAGAATCCAGGGGGCCTCGGCAGTTCTTC. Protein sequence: CASSLESRGPRQFF.

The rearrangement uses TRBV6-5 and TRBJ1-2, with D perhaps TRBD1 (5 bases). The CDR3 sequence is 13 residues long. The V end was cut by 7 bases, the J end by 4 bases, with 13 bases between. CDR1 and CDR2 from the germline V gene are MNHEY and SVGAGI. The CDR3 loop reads CASTDSGTYGYTF. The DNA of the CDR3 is TGTGCCAGCACTGACAGTGGTACCTATGGCTACACCTTC.

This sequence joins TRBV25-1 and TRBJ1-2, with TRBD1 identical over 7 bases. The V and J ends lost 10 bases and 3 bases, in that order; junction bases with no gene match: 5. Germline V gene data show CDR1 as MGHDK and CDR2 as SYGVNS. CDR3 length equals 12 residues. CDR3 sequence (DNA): TGTGCCACCGCTCAGGGGGACTATGGCTACACCTTC. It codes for CATAQGDYGYTF.

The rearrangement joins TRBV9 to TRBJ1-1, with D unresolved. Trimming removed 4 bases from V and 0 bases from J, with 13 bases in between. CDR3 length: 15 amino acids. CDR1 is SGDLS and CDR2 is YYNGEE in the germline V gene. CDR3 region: CASSLGRYMNTEAFF. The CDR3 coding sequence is TGTGCCAGCAGCTTAGGACGGTACATGAACACTGAAGCTTTCTTT. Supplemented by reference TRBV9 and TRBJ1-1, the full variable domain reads DSGVTQTPKHLITATGQRVTLRCSPRSGDLSVYWYQQSLDQGLQFLIQYYNGEERAKGNILERFSAQQFPDLHSELNLSSLELGDSALYFCASSLGRYMNTEAFFGQGTRLTVV.

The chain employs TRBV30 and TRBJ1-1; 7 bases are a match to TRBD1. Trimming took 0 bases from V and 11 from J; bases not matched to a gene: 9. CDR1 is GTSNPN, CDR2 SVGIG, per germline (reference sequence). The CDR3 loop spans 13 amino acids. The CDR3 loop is CAWSVQGRGRAFF. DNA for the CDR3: TGTGCCTGGAGTGTACAGGGCAGGGGGAGGGCTTTCTTT. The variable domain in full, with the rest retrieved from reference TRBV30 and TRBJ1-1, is SQTIHQWPATLVQPVGSPLSLECTVEGTSNPNLYWYRQAAGRGLQLLFYSVGIGQISSEVPQNLSASRPQDRQFILSSKKLLLSDSGFYLCAWSVQGRGRAFFGQGTRLTVV.

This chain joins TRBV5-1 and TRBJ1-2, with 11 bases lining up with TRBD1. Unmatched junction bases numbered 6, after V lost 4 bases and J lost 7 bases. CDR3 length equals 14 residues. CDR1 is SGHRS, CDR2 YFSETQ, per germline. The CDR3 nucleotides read TGCGCCAGCAGCCCGGGACAGGGGGTCTCTGGCTACACCTTC. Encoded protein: CASSPGQGVSGYTF.

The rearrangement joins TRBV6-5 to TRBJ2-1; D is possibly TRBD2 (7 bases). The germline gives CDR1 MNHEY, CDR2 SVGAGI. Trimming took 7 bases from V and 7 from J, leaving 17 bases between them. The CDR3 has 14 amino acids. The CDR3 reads CASTGTPGGNEQFF. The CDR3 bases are TGTGCCAGCACAGGGACACCCGGGGGGAATGAGCAGTTCTTC.

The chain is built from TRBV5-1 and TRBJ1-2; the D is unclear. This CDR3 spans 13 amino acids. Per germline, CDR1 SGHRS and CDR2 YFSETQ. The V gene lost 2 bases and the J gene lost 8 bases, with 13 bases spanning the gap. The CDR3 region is CASSFGDGSGYTF. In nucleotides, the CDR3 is TGCGCCAGCAGCTTCGGAGACGGGTCGGGCTACACCTTC.

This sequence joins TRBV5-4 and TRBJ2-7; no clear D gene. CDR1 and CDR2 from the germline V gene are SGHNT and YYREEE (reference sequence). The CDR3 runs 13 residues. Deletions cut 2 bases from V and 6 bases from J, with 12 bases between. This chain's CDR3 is CASSFTPTGEQYF. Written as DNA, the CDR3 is TGTGCCAGCAGCTTTACCCCGACGGGCGAGCAGTACTTC.

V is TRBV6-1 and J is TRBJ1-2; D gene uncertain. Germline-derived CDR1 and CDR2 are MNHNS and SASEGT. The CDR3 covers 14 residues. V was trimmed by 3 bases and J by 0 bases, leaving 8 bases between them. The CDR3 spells CASSEQTANYGYTF. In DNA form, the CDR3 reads TGTGCCAGCAGTGAGCAAACCGCTAACTATGGCTACACCTTC.

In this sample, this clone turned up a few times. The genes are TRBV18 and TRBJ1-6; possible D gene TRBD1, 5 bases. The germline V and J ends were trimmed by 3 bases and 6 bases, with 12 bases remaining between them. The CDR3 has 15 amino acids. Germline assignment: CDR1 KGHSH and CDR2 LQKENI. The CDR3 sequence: CASSPDLGPNSPLHF. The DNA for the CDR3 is TGTGCCAGCTCACCTGACCTGGGACCTAATTCACCCCTCCACTTT. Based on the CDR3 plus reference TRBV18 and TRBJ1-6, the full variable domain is NAGVMQNPRHLVRRRGQEARLRCSPMKGHSHVYWYRQLPEEGLKFMVYLQKENIIDESGMPKERFSAEFPKEGPSILRIQQVVRGDSAAYFCASSPDLGPNSPLHFGNGTRLTVT.

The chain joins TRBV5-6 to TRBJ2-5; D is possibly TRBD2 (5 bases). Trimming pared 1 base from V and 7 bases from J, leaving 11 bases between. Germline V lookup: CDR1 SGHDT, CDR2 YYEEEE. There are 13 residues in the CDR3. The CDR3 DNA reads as TGTGCCAGCAGCTTGCGTCAAAGCGGGACCCAGTACTTC. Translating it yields CASSLRQSGTQYF.

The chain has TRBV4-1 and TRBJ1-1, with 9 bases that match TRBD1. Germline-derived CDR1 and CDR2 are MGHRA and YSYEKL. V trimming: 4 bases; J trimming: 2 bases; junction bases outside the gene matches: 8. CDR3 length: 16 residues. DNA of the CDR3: TGCGCCAGCAGCCGGGCGGGACAGGGTGGAAACACTGAAGCTTTCTTT. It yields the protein CASSRAGQGGNTEAFF.

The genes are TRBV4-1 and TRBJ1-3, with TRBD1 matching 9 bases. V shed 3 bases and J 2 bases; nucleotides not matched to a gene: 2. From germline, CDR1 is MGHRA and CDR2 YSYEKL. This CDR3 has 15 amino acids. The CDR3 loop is CASSQRTGAGNTIYF. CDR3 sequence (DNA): TGCGCCAGCAGCCAGAGGACAGGGGCTGGAAACACCATATATTTT.

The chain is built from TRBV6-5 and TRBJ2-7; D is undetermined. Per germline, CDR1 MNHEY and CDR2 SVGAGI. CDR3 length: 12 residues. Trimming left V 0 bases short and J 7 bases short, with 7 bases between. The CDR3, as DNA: TGTGCCAGCAGTTACTCCCCCGGGGAGCAGTACTTC. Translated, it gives CASSYSPGEQYF.

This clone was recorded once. The CDR3 region is CASSRTPGGVNYGYTF. CDR3 DNA: TGTGCCAGCAGCCGAACCCCAGGGGGCGTGAACTATGGCTACACCTTC. The V gene is TRBV7-9, the J gene TRBJ1-2, with 8 bases that match TRBD1. V shed 5 bases, J shed 2 bases, and the junction held 10 bases outside the gene matches. Per germline, CDR1 SEHNR and CDR2 FQNEAQ (reference sequence). The CDR3 has 16 residues.

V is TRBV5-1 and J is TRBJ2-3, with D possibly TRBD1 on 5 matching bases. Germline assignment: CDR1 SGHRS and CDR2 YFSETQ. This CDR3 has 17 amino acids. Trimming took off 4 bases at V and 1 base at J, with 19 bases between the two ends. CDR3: CASSPVMLGLGTDTQYF. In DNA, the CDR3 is TGCGCCAGCAGCCCAGTGATGTTGGGGCTGGGCACAGATACGCAGTATTTT.

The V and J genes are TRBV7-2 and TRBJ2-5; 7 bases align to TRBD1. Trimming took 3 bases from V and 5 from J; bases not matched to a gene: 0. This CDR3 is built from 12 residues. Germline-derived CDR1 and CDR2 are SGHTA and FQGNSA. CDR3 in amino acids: CASSLDRETQYF. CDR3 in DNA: TGTGCCAGCAGCTTGGACAGGGAGACCCAGTACTTC.

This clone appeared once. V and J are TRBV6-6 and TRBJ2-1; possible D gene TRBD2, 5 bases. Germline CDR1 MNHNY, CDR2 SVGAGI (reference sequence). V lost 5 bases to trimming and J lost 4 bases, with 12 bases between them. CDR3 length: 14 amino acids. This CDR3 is CASSDGLRYNEQFF. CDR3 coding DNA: TGTGCCAGCAGTGACGGACTCAGGTACAATGAGCAGTTCTTC.

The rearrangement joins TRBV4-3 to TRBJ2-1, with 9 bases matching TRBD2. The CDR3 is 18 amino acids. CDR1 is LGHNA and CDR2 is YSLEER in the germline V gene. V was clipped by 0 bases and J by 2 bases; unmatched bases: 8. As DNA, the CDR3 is TGCGCCAGCAGCCAAGATACGGCTAGCGGGACGCCCTACAATGAGCAGTTCTTC. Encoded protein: CASSQDTASGTPYNEQFF.

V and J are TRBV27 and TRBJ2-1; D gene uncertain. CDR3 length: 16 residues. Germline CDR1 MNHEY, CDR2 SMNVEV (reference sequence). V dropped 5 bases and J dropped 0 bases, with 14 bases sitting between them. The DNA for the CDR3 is TGTGCCAGCAGTCAGCAGCCGTCGAGCTCCTACAATGAGCAGTTCTTC. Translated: CASSQQPSSSYNEQFF.

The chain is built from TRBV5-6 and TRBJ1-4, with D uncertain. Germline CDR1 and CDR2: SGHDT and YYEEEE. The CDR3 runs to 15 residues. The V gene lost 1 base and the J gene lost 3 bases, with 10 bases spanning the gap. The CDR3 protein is CASSLLGRSNEKLFF. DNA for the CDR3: TGTGCCAGCAGCTTGCTTGGTAGATCTAATGAAAAACTGTTTTTT.